One TCR beta chain is described in this entry. This clonotype has at least ten counts. The antigen it recognizes is unknown. No clone much larger than this one lies a single base away; base qualities are absent. Receptor libraries were prepared by RACE. The reads were generated on a NextSeq 500. During library preparation, unique molecular identifiers were attached to individual cDNA molecules so that TCRs could be counted in a quantitative, reproducible way. From each blood RNA sample, both TCR alpha and TCR beta chains were sequenced. On the study's bioinformatics: Samples had a median of approximately 96,000 TCRs, with a range from roughly 23,224 to 700,000. V, J and CDR3 annotation of the TCR reads was carried out using the Decombinator software suite. To make PS versus PT1 abundance plots, every sample was subsampled to the same number of TCRs (28,000). TCRs were defined as expanded if absent before sensitization and observed at least eight times at the 2-week time point. The public reads were run again by TCRdb, first through fastp at Q25 and then through MiXCR, and only productive beta chains were kept. CDR3 protein duplicates are merged, each entry listing the most common genes and DNA. Clone size and V and J calls follow TCRdb, not the original study. Present in this sample are about 99,000 distinct CDR3 sequences, around 12% of which were seen just once. 2% to 2.5% of the sample belongs to the ten largest clones.

The sample belongs to a study of human T cells and chemical hapten exposure (TCRdb year 2021). Looking at the study overall: For sensitization, 2% DPC in acetone was applied to a 2 cm by 2 cm area of upper inner arm skin. The study tracked peripheral blood TCR repertoire changes in vivo during primary and secondary sensitization to the hapten diphenylcyclopropenone (DPC) in alopecia patients. Approximately 30 alopecia patients provided blood for TCR sequencing at one to four time points (pre-sensitization, 2, 6 and 24 weeks). The libraries were sequenced as a pool, and the TCR yield per sample differed mostly because of small variations in library volumes within the pool. Patients additionally received weekly therapeutic DPC doses to the scalp throughout the approximately 24-week study period. Blood samples were taken from patients before sensitization (week 0) and then at 2, 6 and about 24 weeks after DPC sensitization. Most of the patients in the cohort were female, and the cohort covered alopecia areata with under or over 50% scalp involvement, alopecia totalis and alopecia universalis. Patch tests used Finn chambers with 0.01% DPC on the upper back, scored after 6 days by International Contact Dermatitis Research Group standards.

The time point label for this specimen denotes: patch test 1, 2 weeks after DPC sensitization. This specimen's treatment or condition label, interpreted: therapeutic diphenylcyclopropenone sensitization with weekly scalp DPC. Blood at each patch-test visit was drawn before the patch test was applied. To be eligible, patients had to be aged 18 to 70, diagnosed with alopecia and judged suitable for DPC therapy, while pregnant patients were excluded. Total RNA was extracted from unfractionated whole blood collected in Tempus Blood RNA tubes. Broad study findings and their caveats: DPC sensitization did not change the number of TCRs with a frequency above 1 in 1000, and there was no evidence of changes in global repertoire structure. A positive correlation was found between the number of PT1 expanded TCRs and patch test score, with significance reached at thresholds 8, 16 and 32 but not 4. Significantly more large CDR3 similarity clusters were formed by expanded TCRs than by pre-sensitization or healthy control sets, consistent with antigen-driven responses. Because all patients had alopecia, a presumed autoimmune disease, the immune response of the patients might differ from that of healthy individuals. After repeated subsampling, the strength of the expansion versus patch-test correlation and the threshold at which it became significant changed.

CDR1 is given as MNHEY and CDR2 as SMNVEV, both from the germline V gene (reference sequence). The junction shows trimming of 3 bases on V and 4 bases on J, and the gene matches do not reach 1 base of it. CDR3 length: 13 amino acids, cysteine to phenylalanine. The CDR3 DNA has 39 bases and is translated from base 1. This TCR came from a woman between 40 and 50 years old with alopecia areata. Some clones in this sample may be carry-over from other donors' samples. This chain joins TRBV27 to TRBJ2-7, with 9 bases in between that match TRBD2. Specimen: whole blood, collected in connection with sensitization to the hapten diphenylcyclopropenone (DPC). The nucleotide sequence reads TGTGCCAGCAGTTTGCGGGAGGGTTACGAGCAGTACTTC. Translated, it reads CASSLREGYEQYF.